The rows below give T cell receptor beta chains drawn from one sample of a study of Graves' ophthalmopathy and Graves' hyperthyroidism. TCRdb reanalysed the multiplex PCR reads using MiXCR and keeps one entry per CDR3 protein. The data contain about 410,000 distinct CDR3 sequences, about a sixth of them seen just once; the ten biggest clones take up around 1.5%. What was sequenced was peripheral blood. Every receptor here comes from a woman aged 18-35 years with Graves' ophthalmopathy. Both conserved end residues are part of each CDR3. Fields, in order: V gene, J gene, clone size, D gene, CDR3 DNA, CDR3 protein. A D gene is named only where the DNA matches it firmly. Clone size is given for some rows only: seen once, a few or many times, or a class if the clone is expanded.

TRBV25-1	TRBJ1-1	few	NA	TGTGCCAGCAGTGAAGTAAGGGATAGCACTGAAGCTTTCTTT	CASSEVRDSTEAFF
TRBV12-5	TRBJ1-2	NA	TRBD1	TGTGCTAGTGGTTTGGCCCACCCTCAGGGGGCGGATGGCTACACCTTC	CASGLAHPQGADGYTF
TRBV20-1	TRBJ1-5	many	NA	TGCAGTGCTAATCGGCAGAATCAGCCCCAGCATTTT	CSANRQNQPQHF
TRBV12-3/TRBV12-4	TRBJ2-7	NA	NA	TGTGCCAGCAGTCTACGACGGGATCTCGTCGAGCAGTACTTC	CASSLRRDLVEQYF
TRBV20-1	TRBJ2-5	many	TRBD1	TGCAGTGCTAGAGCTTTGAACAGGGGAAAGGCCCAAGAGACCCAGTACTTC	CSARALNRGKAQETQYF
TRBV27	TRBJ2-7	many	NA	TGTGCCAGCAGTTTATCGGGGAATAACGAGCAGTACTTC	CASSLSGNNEQYF
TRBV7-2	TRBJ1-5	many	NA	TGTGCCAGCAGCTTTGTCGATCAGCCCCAGCATTTT	CASSFVDQPQHF
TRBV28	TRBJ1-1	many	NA	TGTGCCAGCAGCTACGGCTCCAGGGGTACCACTGAAGCTTTCTTT	CASSYGSRGTTEAFF
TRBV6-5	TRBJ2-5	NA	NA	TGTGCCAGCAGTTTCCCTCTCGGGGGCCCCGGGGAGACCCAGTACTTC	CASSFPLGGPGETQYF
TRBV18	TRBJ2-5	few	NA	TGTGCCAGCTCACCACCTTCCGGACGAAGGCGCCAAGAGACCCAGTACTTC	CASSPPSGRRRQETQYF
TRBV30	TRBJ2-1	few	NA	TGTGCCTGGATGAGGGGGTTAGGGCCCAATGAGCAGTTCTTC	CAWMRGLGPNEQFF
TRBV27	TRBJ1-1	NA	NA	TGTGCCAGCAGTCCCCGGGGACAAGGGGCGACCACTGAAGCTTTCTTT	CASSPRGQGATTEAFF
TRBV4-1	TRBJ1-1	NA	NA	TGCGCCAGCAGCCCCGTCCCCCGCGGGGAAGGGTTAAACACTGAAGCTTTCTTT	CASSPVPRGEGLNTEAFF
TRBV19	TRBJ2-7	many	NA	TGTGCCAGTAGTAAGTCGGCGAGCTCCTACGAGCAGTACTTC	CASSKSASSYEQYF
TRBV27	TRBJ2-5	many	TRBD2	TGTGCCAGCAGTCTCAGAGTAGCGGGGAAACAAGAGACCCAGTACTTC	CASSLRVAGKQETQYF
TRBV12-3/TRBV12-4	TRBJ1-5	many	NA	TGTGCCAGCAGTTTTCAACAGGGTCGCAATCAGCCCCAGCATTTT	CASSFQQGRNQPQHF
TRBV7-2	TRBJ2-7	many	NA	TGTGCCAGCAGCTCATTCCGTCCGTACGAGCAGTACTTC	CASSSFRPYEQYF
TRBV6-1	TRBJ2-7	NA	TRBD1	TGTGCCAGCAGTGAAGCACCGGGACAGGGGGAGGCCGAGCAGTACTTC	CASSEAPGQGEAEQYF
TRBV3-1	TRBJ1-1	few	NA	TGTGCCAGCAGCCACTCGACAGGGAACACTGAAGCTTTCTTT	CASSHSTGNTEAFF
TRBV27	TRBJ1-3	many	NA	TGTGCCAGCAGTCCGCGGCCGGCGGATGGAAACACCATATATTTT	CASSPRPADGNTIYF
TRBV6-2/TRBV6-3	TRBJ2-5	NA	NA	TGTGCCAGCAGTTACTCGAGGTGGGGGCAAGTCAGAGAGACCCAGTACTTC	CASSYSRWGQVRETQYF
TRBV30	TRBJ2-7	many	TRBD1	TGTGCCTGGAGTGTAAAGGACAGGGGGCCGAGGCAGTACTTC	CAWSVKDRGPRQYF